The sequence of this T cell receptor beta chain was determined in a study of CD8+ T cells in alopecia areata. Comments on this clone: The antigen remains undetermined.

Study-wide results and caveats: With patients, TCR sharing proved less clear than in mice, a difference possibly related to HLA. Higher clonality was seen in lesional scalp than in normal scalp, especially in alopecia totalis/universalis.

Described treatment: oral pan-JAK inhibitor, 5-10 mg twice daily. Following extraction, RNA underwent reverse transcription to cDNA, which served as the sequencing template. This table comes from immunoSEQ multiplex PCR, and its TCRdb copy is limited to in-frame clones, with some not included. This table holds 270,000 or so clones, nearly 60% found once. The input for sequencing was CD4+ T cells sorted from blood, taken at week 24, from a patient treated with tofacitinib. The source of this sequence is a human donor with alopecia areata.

CDR3 loop: CASSARAASPQQETQYF. The CDR3 DNA is TGTGCCAGCAGTGCTCGGGCCGCGAGCCCGCAACAAGAGACCCAGTACTTC. The V and J genes are TRBV6-1 and TRBJ2-5; D ambiguous. Germline assignment: CDR1 MNHNS and CDR2 SASEGT. Trimming removed 4 bases from V and 2 bases from J, with 20 bases in between. CDR3 length: 17 amino acids.